This passage covers 19 T cell receptor beta chains from one sample sequenced in a study of T cell repertoires in cytomegalovirus infection (dated by TCRdb to the late 2010s). The sequencer was an Illumina HiSeq 1500. TCRdb passed the public sequencing reads through fastp at Q25 and MiXCR, retaining productive beta sequences. Rows matching on CDR3 protein sequence are summarized as one entry with the most common DNA and genes. This sample comprises some 440,000 distinct CDR3 sequences, roughly 30% of them detected only once. The ten largest clones take up roughly 15% of the sample. The sequencing sample was made of PBMCs. The receptors stem from a human donor in good health (CMV status not recorded). Some clones in this sample may be carry-over from other donors' samples.

With respect to this clonotype: A much larger clone differs by one base, so this may be a read error. Because it lacks the conserved phenylalanine or tryptophan at the end, this CDR3 is likely a read error. The chain couples TRBV12-3 or TRBV12-4 to TRBJ1-2, with D possibly being TRBD1 (6 bases). Deletions cut 5 bases from V and 0 bases from J, with 10 bases between. This CDR3 contains 14 residues. The CDR3 protein is CASSPWTANYGYTL. CDR3 DNA sequence: TGTGCCAGCAGTCCCTGGACAGCTAACTATGGCTACACCCTC.

This clonotype appeared many times. The V and J genes are TRBV7-8 and TRBJ2-7; the match to TRBD2 covers 8 bases. Germline CDR1 reads SGHVS; CDR2 reads FQNEAQ. The CDR3 totals 13 residues. The V and J ends lost 6 bases and 7 bases, in that order; junction bases with no gene match: 8. CDR3 region: CASSPGGRAEQYF. As DNA, the CDR3 is TGTGCCAGCAGTCCGGGGGGGAGGGCAGAGCAGTACTTC.

This clonotype has only a few counts. The rearrangement links TRBV7-2 to TRBJ1-6, with 11 bases that match TRBD1. With V trimmed by 5 bases and J by 0 bases, 6 bases remained unmatched. CDR3 size: 18 residues. Germline CDR1 SGHTA, CDR2 FQGNSA. The CDR3 loop is CASSARTGGFSYNSPLHF. The CDR3, as DNA: TGTGCCAGCAGCGCCCGGACAGGGGGCTTCTCCTATAATTCACCCCTCCACTTT.

This clonotype has ten or more counts. The gene calls are TRBV7-2 and TRBJ2-3, with D tentatively TRBD2 (7 bases). Germline V gene lookup returns CDR1 SGHTA and CDR2 FQGNSA. V lost 3 bases and J 1 base, leaving 20 bases between the germline ends. There are 18 residues in the CDR3. CDR3 sequence (DNA): TGTGCCAGCAGCTTGGGTGGGGGGGCCTGGGTCCGCACAGATACGCAGTATTTT. This encodes CASSLGGGAWVRTDTQYF.

As concerns this clonotype: A much larger clone differs from this one at a single base, so this may be a read error. V and J are TRBV7-2 and TRBJ1-2; maybe TRBD1 (6 bases). This CDR3 has 13 amino acids. Germline CDR1 reads SGHTA; CDR2 reads FQGNSA. The CDR3 reads CASSFGQNYGSTF. CDR3 DNA sequence: TGTGCCAGCAGCTTTGGACAGAACTATGGCTCCACCTTC.

This clonotype has a handful of counts. The chain uses TRBV6-5 and TRBJ2-7, with a possible D match to TRBD2 (5 bases). CDR1 and CDR2 (germline): MNHEY, SVGAGI. The V end was cut by 0 bases, the J end by 2 bases, with 17 bases between. The length of the CDR3 is 17 residues. The CDR3 DNA sequence: TGTGCCAGCAGTTACTCGAGATTCACCCACGGGACCTACGAGCAGTACTTC. Translation: CASSYSRFTHGTYEQYF.

V usage is TRBV12-3 or TRBV12-4 and J usage is TRBJ2-7; D unresolved. V was pared by 5 bases and J by 7 bases, with 18 bases between. This CDR3 has 14 residues. The CDR3 sequence: CASSPEEAPWEQYF. The CDR3 DNA follows: TGTGCCAGCAGTCCCGAAGAGGCCCCCTGGGAGCAGTACTTC.

The genes are TRBV7-2 and TRBJ1-2; TRBD1 agrees at 10 bases. V lost 4 bases, J lost 4 bases, and 6 bases stayed unmatched. CDR3 length: 15 amino acids. CDR1 SGHTA and CDR2 FQGNSA come from the germline V gene. The CDR3 loop is CASSSDRGRIYGYTF. CDR3 DNA sequence: TGTGCCAGCAGCTCCGACAGGGGGCGAATCTATGGCTACACCTTC.

The chain uses TRBV7-4 and TRBJ1-2, with D perhaps TRBD1 (5 bases). Deletions cut 1 base from V and 7 bases from J, with 19 bases between. Germline V gives CDR1 SGHVT, CDR2 SQSDAQ. The CDR3 runs to 16 residues. This CDR3 is CASSLVGPTQGSGYTF. The CDR3 DNA reads as TGTGCCAGCAGCTTAGTGGGCCCTACTCAGGGTAGTGGCTACACCTTC. The complete variable domain, with remaining parts taken from reference TRBV7-4 and TRBJ1-2, reads GAGVSQSPRYKVAKRGRDVALRCDSISGHVTLYWYRQTLGQGSEVLTYSQSDAQRDKSGRPSGRFSAERPERSVSTLKIQRTEQGDSAVYLCASSLVGPTQGSGYTFGSGTRLTVV.

The chain joins TRBV5-1 to TRBJ2-1; 11 nucleotides match TRBD2. V lost 2 bases and J lost 5; bases outside the gene matches: 9. This CDR3 is 17 amino acids long. Germline CDR1 reads SGHRS; CDR2 reads YFSETQ. The CDR3 loop is CASSLTPGLAANNEQFF. The DNA of the CDR3 is TGCGCCAGCAGCTTAACCCCGGGACTAGCGGCAAACAATGAGCAGTTCTTC.

On this clonotype: At one boundary the junction diverges from the germline segment, which might be a read error. In nucleotides, the CDR3 is TGTGCCAGCAAGGCCTTCCCCCCGGTCTTC. Translated, it gives CASKAFPPVF. This chain joins TRBV2 and TRBJ2-1; D not resolved. From germline, CDR1 is SNHLY and CDR2 FYNNEI. The CDR3 spans 10 residues.

This clonotype was detected ten times or more. V gene TRBV6-6 combines with J gene TRBJ2-3; D is perhaps TRBD1 or TRBD2 (6 bases each). This CDR3 is 14 amino acids long. The germline CDR1 and CDR2 sequences are MNHNY and SVGAGI (reference sequence). The germline V and J ends were trimmed by 5 bases and 0 bases, with 9 bases remaining between them. The DNA of the CDR3 is TGTGCCAGCAGTCGGGGGCTTAGCACAGATACGCAGTATTTT. Translating gives CASSRGLSTDTQYF.

This clonotype was observed a few times. This sequence joins TRBV5-4 and TRBJ2-1; D is undetermined. The length of the CDR3 is 13 residues. Trimming took 0 bases from V and 7 from J, leaving 8 bases between them. Germline assignment: CDR1 SGHNT and CDR2 YYREEE (reference sequence). For the CDR3, the DNA is TGTGCCAGCAGCTTGGGGACCCAGAATGAGCAGTTCTTC. This sequence encodes CASSLGTQNEQFF.

This clonotype was observed at least ten times. The rearrangement links TRBV7-2 to TRBJ2-1; 14 positions match TRBD2. The V gene's germline CDR1 is SGHTA and CDR2 FQGNSA. The CDR3 runs 19 residues. V was pared by 1 base and J by 6 bases, with 11 bases of the junction left unmatched. In DNA, the CDR3 is TGTGCCAGCAGCTTAGGGACTAGCGGGAGGACTGTTCGTTCCAATGAGCAGTTCTTC. This encodes CASSLGTSGRTVRSNEQFF.

The chain uses TRBV6-6 and TRBJ2-7, with D uncertain. Germline V CDR1 and CDR2: MNHNY, SVGAGI (reference sequence). The CDR3 has 14 residues. V was cut by 5 bases and J by 0 bases, with 11 bases left in between. CDR3 nucleotide sequence: TGTGCCAGCAGTGTGGTTTCAAGCTCCTACGAGCAGTACTTC. Translated: CASSVVSSSYEQYF.

This chain joins TRBV2 and TRBJ2-1; 8 bases map to TRBD1. The V and J ends lost 8 bases and 4 bases, in that order; junction bases with no gene match: 7. The CDR3 contains 14 residues. Germline V CDR1 and CDR2: SNHLY, FYNNEI. The CDR3 DNA sequence: TGTGCCAGCCCTGGGACAGGCACTTACAATGAGCAGTTCTTC. Encoded protein: CASPGTGTYNEQFF.

This clonotype has more than one count but fewer than ten. The chain combines TRBV5-6 with TRBJ1-1; 8 nucleotides align to TRBD1. V lost 4 bases and J lost 2; bases outside the gene matches: 7. The CDR3 has 15 residues. Germline CDR1 SGHDT, CDR2 YYEEEE. The DNA for the CDR3 is TGTGCCAGCAGCGTAGGACAGGGCTCTAACACTGAAGCTTTCTTT. It specifies CASSVGQGSNTEAFF.

V and J are TRBV7-9 and TRBJ2-1; 9 positions match TRBD1. Trimming removed 3 bases from V and 6 bases from J; junction bases left unmatched: 3. Germline assignment: CDR1 SEHNR and CDR2 FQNEAQ (reference sequence). CDR3 size: 14 residues. The CDR3 region is CASSFGTGPNEQFF. The CDR3 DNA reads TGTGCCAGCAGCTTTGGGACAGGGCCCAATGAGCAGTTCTTC.

V usage is TRBV5-1 and J usage is TRBJ2-5; 7 bases agree with TRBD1. V trimming: 3 bases; J trimming: 6 bases; junction bases outside the gene matches: 8. Per germline, CDR1 SGHRS and CDR2 YFSETQ. The CDR3 loop spans 14 amino acids. The CDR3 sequence is CASSSRTGRQTQYF. In nucleotides, the CDR3 is TGCGCCAGCAGCTCCCGGACAGGTCGCCAGACCCAGTACTTC. Together with reference TRBV5-1 and TRBJ2-5, the CDR3 gives the full variable domain: KAGVTQTPRYLIKTRGQQVTLSCSPISGHRSVSWYQQTPGQGLQFLFEYFSETQRNKGNFPGRFSGRQFSNSRSEMNVSTLELGDSALYLCASSSRTGRQTQYFGPGTRLLVL.